This entry describes one TCR beta chain. Individuals in the exposed group had encountered a COVID-19 case within 2 weeks preceding study entry. The data stem from a study of blood T cell repertoires in COVID-19. Study overall: The study drew acute and convalescent COVID-19 samples from the United States, Italy and Spain.

Sequencing was performed with immunoSEQ multiplex PCR; in TCRdb, only in-frame clones are kept and a portion is missing. The sample lists around 400,000 clones, approximately 90% occurring once. The ends were cut back, 5 bases at V and 6 bases at J, with 13 bases in the middle. The CDR3 covers 13 residues. Germline V CDR1 and CDR2: LGHDT, YNNKEL (reference sequence). Sequencing was carried out using PBMCs or T cells enriched from blood (not recorded which). The chain carries TRBV3-1 (or the pseudogene TRBV3-2) and TRBJ1-1; D is ambiguous. The sequence came from a woman aged 40-49 years who had been exposed to COVID-19. CDR3 residues: CASSVTFRSEAFF. Written as DNA, the CDR3 is TGTGCCAGCAGCGTGACATTTCGGTCTGAAGCTTTCTTT.